Listed here are 28 T cell receptor beta chains from one sample, sequenced in a study of cytomegalovirus exposure and HLA in healthy donors. PCR involved 60 Vbeta and 13 Jbeta primers. Libraries were prepared by immunoSEQ multiplex PCR; TCRdb keeps only in-frame clonotypes and omits some of them. The repertoire has roughly 130,000 clones, roughly three fifths of them found once; the top ten carry roughly 1.8%. Sequencing was done on a sample of PBMCs. The receptors come from a male donor in good health and CMV-seronegative.

The chain carries TRBV7-9 and TRBJ2-3; possibly TRBD1 for D (6 bases). CDR3 size: 15 residues. Germline V gives CDR1 SEHNR, CDR2 FQNEAQ (reference sequence). Trimming left V 5 bases short and J 5 bases short, with 17 bases between. The DNA for the CDR3 is TGTGCCAGCAGCCCAGGACAGTCCCCAGGAGATACGCAGTATTTT. Encoded protein: CASSPGQSPGDTQYF.

The genes are TRBV4-1 and TRBJ1-3, with a possible D match to TRBD1 (5 bases). The V gene's germline CDR1 is MGHRA and CDR2 YSYEKL. V lost 2 bases and J lost 0, with 14 bases in between. The CDR3 is 17 residues long. As DNA, the CDR3 is TGCGCCAGCAGCCAAAAGATGACGGACAACTCTGGAAACACCATATATTTT. The encoded protein is CASSQKMTDNSGNTIYF.

This clone was seen only a few times. V usage is TRBV6-5 and J usage is TRBJ2-7; 7 nucleotides line up with TRBD1. After removal of 0 bases from V and 5 bases from J, the junction contained 7 bases not matched to a gene. The CDR3 has 15 amino acids. The germline CDR1 and CDR2 sequences are MNHEY and SVGAGI. DNA of the CDR3: TGTGCCAGCAGTTACTCGTTAGGGGGCGGCAACGAGCAGTACTTC. Its protein product is CASSYSLGGGNEQYF.

This rearrangement joins TRBV7-3 to TRBJ2-5, with 9 bases identical to TRBD1. The CDR3 runs 15 residues. Germline V lookup: CDR1 SGHTA, CDR2 FQGTGA. V shed 4 bases and J 4 bases; nucleotides not matched to a gene: 7. The CDR3 sequence is CASSSLGTGTETQYF. For the CDR3, the DNA is TGTGCCAGCAGCTCTCTAGGGACAGGGACAGAGACCCAGTACTTC.

The genes are TRBV28 and TRBJ2-5; a possible D gene is TRBD1 (5 bases). Germline assignment: CDR1 MDHEN and CDR2 SYDVKM. V lost 6 bases and J lost 0, with 8 bases in between. This CDR3 contains 13 residues. CDR3 in amino acids: CASRTAHQETQYF. In DNA form, the CDR3 reads TGTGCCAGCAGGACAGCCCACCAAGAGACCCAGTACTTC.

V is TRBV5-4 and J is TRBJ1-2, with D uncertain. The CDR3 contains 12 residues. Germline V gene sequence: CDR1 SGHNT, CDR2 YYREEE (reference sequence). V dropped 2 bases and J dropped 6 bases, with 8 bases sitting between them. Here the CDR3 DNA reads TGTGCCAGCAGCTTAGACGGGGATGGCTACACCTTC. It codes for CASSLDGDGYTF.

The chain employs TRBV10-2 and TRBJ1-1, with a weak D call TRBD1 (6 bases). This CDR3 spans 16 amino acids. The V and J ends lost 4 bases and 1 base respectively, with 16 bases between them. The germline V gene encodes CDR1 WSHSY and CDR2 SAAADI. CDR3 region: CASSVGTGRGNTEAFF. CDR3 nucleotide sequence: TGCGCCAGCAGTGTCGGAACAGGGAGGGGGAACACTGAAGCTTTCTTT.

CDR3 protein: CASSQDDTHYGYTF. The CDR3 DNA is TGCGCCAGCAGCCAAGATGACACTCACTATGGCTACACCTTC. The V call is TRBV4-3, the J call TRBJ1-2, with D unresolved. The CDR3 is made up of 14 amino acids. V lost 0 bases to trimming and J lost 3 bases, with 8 bases between them. Per the germline V gene, CDR1 is LGHNA and CDR2 is YSLEER.

The chain employs TRBV29-1 and TRBJ2-5; 7 bases are a match to TRBD1. Trimming removed 1 base from V and 2 bases from J; junction bases left unmatched: 7. The CDR3 is made up of 15 amino acids. Germline-derived CDR1 and CDR2 are SQVTM and ANQGSEA. The CDR3 spells CSVEVHRGAQETQYF. Here the CDR3 DNA reads TGCAGCGTTGAAGTTCACAGGGGTGCACAAGAGACCCAGTACTTC.

The chain carries TRBV6-5 and TRBJ2-5; 9 nucleotides line up with TRBD1. Germline loops: CDR1 MNHEY, CDR2 SVGAGI. Trimming at V came to 5 bases and at J to 5 bases, leaving 6 bases not matched to a gene. This CDR3 is built from 14 residues. CDR3 residues: CASSETGGRETQYF. In nucleotides, the CDR3 is TGTGCCAGCAGTGAAACAGGGGGCAGGGAGACCCAGTACTTC.

This clone turned up a few times. The genes are TRBV6-4 and TRBJ2-7; 8 bases match TRBD1. CDR1 MRHNA and CDR2 SNTAGT come from the germline V gene. Trimming at V came to 3 bases and at J to 6 bases, leaving 4 bases not matched to a gene. The CDR3 spans 13 residues. The CDR3 DNA reads TGTGCCAGCAGTGAGCAGGGGGCTGGCGAGCAGTACTTC. Translating gives CASSEQGAGEQYF.

This clone was counted only a few times. The chain uses TRBV28 and TRBJ1-3; D unresolved. The germline V and J ends were trimmed by 5 bases and 2 bases, with 13 bases remaining between them. Germline lookup yields CDR1 MDHEN and CDR2 SYDVKM. The CDR3 runs 15 residues. CDR3 protein: CASSPAQAPGNTIYF. The CDR3 DNA reads TGTGCCAGCAGTCCCGCCCAAGCGCCTGGAAACACCATATATTTT.

V and J are TRBV7-9 and TRBJ2-5; D gene unclear. The V end lost 1 base, the J end lost 5 bases, and 8 bases lay between the germline ends. CDR3 length: 13 residues. Germline CDR1 and CDR2: SEHNR and FQNEAQ (reference sequence). The CDR3 coding sequence is TGTGCCAGCAGCTTAGGGGCAGCTGAGACCCAGTACTTC. It codes for CASSLGAAETQYF.

The CDR3 sequence is CASSPITSVGTDTQYF. CDR3 sequence (DNA): TGTGCCAGCAGCCCCATAACTTCGGTGGGCACAGATACGCAGTATTTT. This rearrangement joins TRBV9 to TRBJ2-3, with D unresolved. Germline CDR1 and CDR2: SGDLS and YYNGEE. V lost 4 bases, J lost 1 base, and 16 bases lay in between. The CDR3 covers 16 residues.

The J gene is TRBJ1-5, the V gene TRBV21-1; the table's D call, TRBD1, was not checked against the DNA. TRBV21-1 is a listed pseudogene. This CDR3 is 13 amino acids long. In DNA form, the CDR3 reads TGTGCCAGCCGGACAGGGGGCTGTCAGCCCCAGCATTTT. Protein product: CASRTGGCQPQHF.

The rearrangement links TRBV7-9 to TRBJ1-1; maybe TRBD1 (5 bases). This CDR3 contains 13 residues. V lost 5 bases and J lost 4, with 11 bases in between. Germline assignment: CDR1 SEHNR and CDR2 FQNEAQ (reference sequence). CDR3 in amino acids: CASSPQGFTEAFF. DNA of the CDR3: TGTGCCAGCAGCCCCCAGGGATTCACTGAAGCTTTCTTT.

The gene calls are TRBV5-6 and TRBJ2-7; 13 nucleotides match TRBD2. Trimming took 0 bases from V and 11 from J; bases not matched to a gene: 8. Germline V gene data show CDR1 as SGHDT and CDR2 as YYEEEE. The length of the CDR3 is 15 residues. CDR3 bases: TGTGCCAGCAGCTTGGTAGGACTAGCGGGGGAAATAGAGTACTTC. Amino acid sequence: CASSLVGLAGEIEYF.

The gene calls are TRBV21-1 and TRBJ1-5. TRBV21-1 is shown as a pseudogene. The CDR3 length is 15 residues. The CDR3 sequence is CASMKRGNRDQPQHF. The DNA of the CDR3 is TGTGCCAGCATGAAGCGGGGTAATCGGGATCAGCCCCAGCATTTT.

This chain connects TRBV5-4 to TRBJ1-1, with 11 bases identical to TRBD1. After removal of 4 bases from V and 1 base from J, the junction contained 6 bases not matched to a gene. The CDR3 runs 16 residues. CDR1 is SGHNT and CDR2 is YYREEE in the germline V gene (reference sequence). The CDR3 spells CASSQGTGGANTEAFF. Here the CDR3 DNA reads TGTGCCAGCAGCCAAGGGACAGGGGGGGCGAACACTGAAGCTTTCTTT. The variable domain in full, completed from reference TRBV5-4 and TRBJ1-1, reads ETGVTQSPTHLIKTRGQQVTLRCSSQSGHNTVSWYQQALGQGPQFIFQYYREEENGRGNFPPRFSGLQFPNYSSELNVNALELDDSALYLCASSQGTGGANTEAFFGQGTRLTVV.

This clone appeared a few times. This sequence joins TRBV4-1 and TRBJ1-5, with D possibly TRBD1 on 6 matching bases. Germline loops: CDR1 MGHRA, CDR2 YSYEKL. V was cut by 0 bases and J by 6 bases, with 15 bases left in between. The CDR3 totals 16 residues. This CDR3 is CASSQEAGALAQPQHF. CDR3 bases: TGCGCCAGCAGCCAAGAGGCAGGGGCTTTGGCTCAGCCCCAGCATTTT.

The genes are TRBV13 and TRBJ2-1; maybe TRBD2 (6 bases). Trimming pared 2 bases from V and 1 base from J, leaving 15 bases between. From germline, CDR1 is PRHDT and CDR2 FYEKMQ (reference sequence). The CDR3 runs 17 residues. The CDR3: CASSLLRGIGSYNEQFF. In nucleotides, the CDR3 is TGTGCCAGCAGCTTACTTCGCGGGATCGGGTCCTACAATGAGCAGTTCTTC.

The sample holds a few counts of this clone. This chain links TRBV2 with TRBJ2-1, with TRBD1 matching 8 bases. This CDR3 contains 15 residues. V lost 1 base to trimming and J lost 7 bases; unmatched junction nucleotides: 6. CDR1 and CDR2 (germline): SNHLY, FYNNEI. This chain's CDR3 is CASSEDGQGVNEQFF. CDR3 in DNA: TGTGCCAGCAGTGAAGACGGACAGGGCGTTAATGAGCAGTTCTTC.

This clone is a singleton in its sample. The V call is TRBV28, the J call TRBJ2-5, with D possibly being TRBD2 (6 bases). Germline CDR1 MDHEN, CDR2 SYDVKM. V dropped 7 bases and J dropped 1 base, with 16 bases sitting between them. This CDR3 has 15 residues. Here the CDR3 DNA reads TGTGCCAGCACCAATACAGGACTACCCCAAGAGACCCAGTACTTC. As protein: CASTNTGLPQETQYF. Drawing the rest from reference TRBV28 and TRBJ2-5, the complete variable domain is DVKVTQSSRYLVKRTGEKVFLECVQDMDHENMFWYRQDPGLGLRLIYFSYDVKMKEKGDIPEGYSVSREKKERFSLILESASTNQTSMYLCASTNTGLPQETQYFGPGTRLLVL.

This chain joins TRBV7-9 and TRBJ2-3, with D maybe TRBD1 (6 bases). The CDR3 consists of 15 residues. Trimming removed 8 bases from V and 1 base from J, with 16 bases in between. Germline CDR1 and CDR2: SEHNR and FQNEAQ (reference sequence). CDR3 loop: CASQSPPGGTDTQYF. Written as DNA, the CDR3 is TGTGCCAGCCAAAGCCCCCCAGGGGGCACAGATACGCAGTATTTT.

The rearrangement uses TRBV27 and TRBJ2-7; TRBD1 agrees at 7 bases. J lost 2 bases, V lost 5 bases, and 6 bases had no gene match. CDR1 and CDR2 from the germline V gene are MNHEY and SMNVEV (reference sequence). The CDR3 extends over 14 amino acids. This chain's CDR3 is CASSRDSGTYEQYF. CDR3 bases: TGTGCCAGCAGTAGGGACAGTGGGACCTACGAGCAGTACTTC.

This clone was seen more than once but under ten times. J is TRBJ2-3 and V is TRBV14; D remains unclear. The CDR3 sequence is 14 residues long. With 6 bases removed from V and 0 bases from J, the gap between germline ends came to 10 bases. CDR1 and CDR2 (germline): SGHDN, FVKESK. The CDR3 region is CASSIGGSTDTQYF. In nucleotides, the CDR3 is TGTGCCAGCAGTATTGGCGGCAGCACAGATACGCAGTATTTT.

The CDR3 loop reads CASTGGWFTEAFF. Here the CDR3 DNA reads TGTGCCAGCACGGGGGGTTGGTTCACTGAAGCTTTCTTT. This rearrangement joins TRBV11-2 to TRBJ1-1; D possibly corresponds to TRBD1 (5 bases). V lost 7 bases, J lost 4 bases, and 13 bases lay in between. Germline V CDR1 and CDR2: SGHAT, FQNNGV. The CDR3 length is 13 residues.

The chain recombines TRBV5-1 with TRBJ1-1; D remains ambiguous. CDR1 SGHRS and CDR2 YFSETQ come from the germline V gene. V was clipped by 4 bases and J by 1 base, with 11 bases between them. CDR3 length equals 14 residues. The CDR3 region has the DNA TGCGCCAGCAGCCCTCTAGGAGGGAACACTGAAGCTTTCTTT. Encoded protein: CASSPLGGNTEAFF.